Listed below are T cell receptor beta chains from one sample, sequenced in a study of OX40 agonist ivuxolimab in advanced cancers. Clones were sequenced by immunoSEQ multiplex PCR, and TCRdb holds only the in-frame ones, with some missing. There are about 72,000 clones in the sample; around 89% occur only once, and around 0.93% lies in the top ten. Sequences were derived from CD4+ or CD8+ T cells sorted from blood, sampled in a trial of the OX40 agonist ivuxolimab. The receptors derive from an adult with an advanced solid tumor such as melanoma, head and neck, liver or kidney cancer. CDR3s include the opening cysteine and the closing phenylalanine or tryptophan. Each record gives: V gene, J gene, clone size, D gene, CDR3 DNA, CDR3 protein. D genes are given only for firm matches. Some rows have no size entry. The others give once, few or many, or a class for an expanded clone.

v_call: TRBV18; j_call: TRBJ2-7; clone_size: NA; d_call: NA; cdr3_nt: TGTGCCAGCTCATCTCTGACCTACGAGCAGTACTTC; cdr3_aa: CASSSLTYEQYF
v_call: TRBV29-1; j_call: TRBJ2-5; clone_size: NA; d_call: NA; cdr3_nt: TGCAGCGTTGGGGTCAACCAAGAGACCCAGTACTTC; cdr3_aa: CSVGVNQETQYF
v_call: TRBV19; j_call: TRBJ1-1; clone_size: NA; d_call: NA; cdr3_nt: TGTGCCAGCAGGATGACGAACACTGAAGCTTTCTTT; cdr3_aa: CASRMTNTEAFF
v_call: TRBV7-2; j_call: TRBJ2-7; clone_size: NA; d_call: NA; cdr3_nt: TGTGCCAGCAGCTTAGTGCGGGGTGAATACGAGCAGTACTTC; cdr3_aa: CASSLVRGEYEQYF
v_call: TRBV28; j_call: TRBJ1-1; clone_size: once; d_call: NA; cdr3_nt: TGTGCCAGCAGTTTGGGGTTAGAAGCTTTCTTT; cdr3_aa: CASSLGLEAFF
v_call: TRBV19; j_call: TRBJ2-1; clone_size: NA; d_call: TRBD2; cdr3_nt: TGTGCCAGTAGTGACCAGGCGGGACTAGCGGGAGAAAATGAGCAGTTCTTC; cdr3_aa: CASSDQAGLAGENEQFF
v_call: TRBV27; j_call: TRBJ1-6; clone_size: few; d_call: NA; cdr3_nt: TGTGCCAGCAGTCCCCTCGAGGGTCTCCCCCTCCACTTT; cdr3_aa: CASSPLEGLPLHF
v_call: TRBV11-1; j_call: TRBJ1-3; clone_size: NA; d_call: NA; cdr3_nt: TGTGCCAGCAGCTCCCGACCGTCCCGAAACACCATATATTTT; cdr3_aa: CASSSRPSRNTIYF
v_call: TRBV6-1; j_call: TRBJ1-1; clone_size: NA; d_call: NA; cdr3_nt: TGTGCCAGCAGTTATCAGGCGAACACTGAAGCTTTCTTT; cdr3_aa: CASSYQANTEAFF
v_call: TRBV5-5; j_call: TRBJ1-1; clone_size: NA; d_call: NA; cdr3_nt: TGTGCCAGCAGCTTGGAAGGGAGGACTGAAGCTTTCTTT; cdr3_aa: CASSLEGRTEAFF
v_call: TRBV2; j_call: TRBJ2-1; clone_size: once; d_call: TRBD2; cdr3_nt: TGTGCCAGCAGCGCGGGACTAGCGGGGTACAATGAGCAGTTCTTC; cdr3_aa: CASSAGLAGYNEQFF
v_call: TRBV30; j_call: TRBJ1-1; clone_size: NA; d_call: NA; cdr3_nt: TGTGCCTGGAGTGACGGAAACACTGAAGCTTTCTTT; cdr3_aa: CAWSDGNTEAFF
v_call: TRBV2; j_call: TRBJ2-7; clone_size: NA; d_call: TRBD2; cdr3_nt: TGTGCCAGCAGTTGGGGACTAGTCTACGAGCAGTACTTC; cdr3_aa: CASSWGLVYEQYF
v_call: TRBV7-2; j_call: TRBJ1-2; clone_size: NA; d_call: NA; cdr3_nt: TGTGCCAGCAGCTTAGGAATGGACAACTATGGCTACACCTTC; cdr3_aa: CASSLGMDNYGYTF
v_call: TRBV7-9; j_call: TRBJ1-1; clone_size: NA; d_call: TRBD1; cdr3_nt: TGTGCCAGCAGCAGGGGGACAGTTGAACAGGCTTTCTTT; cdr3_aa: CASSRGTVEQAFF
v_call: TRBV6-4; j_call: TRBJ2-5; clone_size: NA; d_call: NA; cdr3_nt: TGTGCCAGCAGTGACTCAGGGCGAGGAGAGACCCAGTACTTC; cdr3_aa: CASSDSGRGETQYF
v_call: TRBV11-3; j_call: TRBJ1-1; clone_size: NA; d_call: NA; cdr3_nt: TGTGCCAGCAGCTTAGAGGACCGGGGGCGGCAGAACACTGAAGCTTTCTTT; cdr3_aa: CASSLEDRGRQNTEAFF
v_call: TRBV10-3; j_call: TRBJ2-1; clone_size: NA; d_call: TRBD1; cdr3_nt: TGTGCCATCAGAATGACAGGGTACGGGAACAATGAGCAGTTCTTC; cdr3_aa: CAIRMTGYGNNEQFF
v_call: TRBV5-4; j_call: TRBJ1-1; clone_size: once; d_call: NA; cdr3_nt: TGTGCCAGCAGCTTGGCAGGGGTGAGCACTGAAGCTTTCTTT; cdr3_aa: CASSLAGVSTEAFF
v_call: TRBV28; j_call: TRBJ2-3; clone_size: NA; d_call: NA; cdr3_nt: TGTGCCAGCAGCCGACCAATGGCAGCCGCGCCAGATACGCAGTATTTT; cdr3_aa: CASSRPMAAAPDTQYF
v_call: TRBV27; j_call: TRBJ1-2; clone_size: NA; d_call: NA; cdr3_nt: TGTGCCAGCAGTTGGGGGGAAGGGGGCTACACCTTC; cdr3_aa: CASSWGEGGYTF
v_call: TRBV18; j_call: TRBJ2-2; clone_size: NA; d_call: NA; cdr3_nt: TGTGCCAGCTCGCGTGGGCAATCAGGCACCGGGGAGCTGTTTTTT; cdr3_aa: CASSRGQSGTGELFF
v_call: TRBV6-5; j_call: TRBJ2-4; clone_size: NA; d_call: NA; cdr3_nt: TGTGCCAGCAGTTCGAAAGGGAGCTCCAAAAACATTCAGTACTTC; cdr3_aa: CASSSKGSSKNIQYF
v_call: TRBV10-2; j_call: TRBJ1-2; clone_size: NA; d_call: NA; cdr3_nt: TGCGCCAGCAGTGAGGAGGGGCCAGGCTATATAAACTATGGCTACACCTTC; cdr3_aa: CASSEEGPGYINYGYTF
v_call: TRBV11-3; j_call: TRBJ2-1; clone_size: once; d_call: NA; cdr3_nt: TGTGCCAGCAGCTTAGTGGCAGGGACGTCCTACAATGAGCAGTTCTTC; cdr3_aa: CASSLVAGTSYNEQFF
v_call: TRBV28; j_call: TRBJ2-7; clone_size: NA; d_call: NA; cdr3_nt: TGTGCCAGCAGTTCCCCCGGGAAGATCTACGAGCAGTACTTC; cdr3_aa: CASSSPGKIYEQYF
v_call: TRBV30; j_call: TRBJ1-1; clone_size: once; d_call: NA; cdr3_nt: TGTGCCTGGAGACAGGGGAACACTGAAGCTTTCTTT; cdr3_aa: CAWRQGNTEAFF
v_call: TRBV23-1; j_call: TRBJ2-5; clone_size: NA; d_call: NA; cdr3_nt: TGCGCCAGCAGTAGACGGGGCCGTGAGACCCAGTACTTC; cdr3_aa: CASSRRGRETQYF
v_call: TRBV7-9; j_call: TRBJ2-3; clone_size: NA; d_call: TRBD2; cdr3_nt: TGTGCCAGCAGCCCCCTAAGCGGGAGGGACACAGATACGCAGTATTTT; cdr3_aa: CASSPLSGRDTDTQYF
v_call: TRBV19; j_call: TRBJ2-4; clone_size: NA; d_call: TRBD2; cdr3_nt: TGTGCCAGTAGTATCAATAGCGGGGGGGCCGATCGTGCCAAAAACATTCAGTACTTC; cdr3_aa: CASSINSGGADRAKNIQYF
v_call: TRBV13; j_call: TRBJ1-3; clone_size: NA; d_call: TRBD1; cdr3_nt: TGTGCCAGCAGCGGGGGACAGGGAAGAAACACCATATATTTT; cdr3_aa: CASSGGQGRNTIYF
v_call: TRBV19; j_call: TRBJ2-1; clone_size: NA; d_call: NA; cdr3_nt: TGTGCCAGTACCCCAGGCGGGGATAACAATGAGCAGTTCTTC; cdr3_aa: CASTPGGDNNEQFF
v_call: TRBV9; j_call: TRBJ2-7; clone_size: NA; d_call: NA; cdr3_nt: TGTGCCAGCAGCGTAGCGGGGGCGGGAGTAGGCTACGAGCAGTACTTC; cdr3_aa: CASSVAGAGVGYEQYF
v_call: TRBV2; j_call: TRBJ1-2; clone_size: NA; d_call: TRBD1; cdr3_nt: TGTGCCAGCAGTGGGGACAGCCAAAACTATGGCTACACCTTC; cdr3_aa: CASSGDSQNYGYTF
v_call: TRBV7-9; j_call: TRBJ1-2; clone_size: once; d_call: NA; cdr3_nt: TGTGCCAGCAGCTTCTACCTCGACAGGAACTATGGCTACACCTTC; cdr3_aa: CASSFYLDRNYGYTF
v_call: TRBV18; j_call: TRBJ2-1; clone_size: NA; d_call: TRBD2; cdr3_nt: TGTGCCAGCTCACCCGACCTAGCGGGAGATATTGAGCAGTTCTTC; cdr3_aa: CASSPDLAGDIEQFF
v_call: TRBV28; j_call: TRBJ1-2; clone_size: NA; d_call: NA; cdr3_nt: TGTGCCAGCAGTTTGGGTCAGCTTAACTATGGCTACACCTTC; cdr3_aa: CASSLGQLNYGYTF
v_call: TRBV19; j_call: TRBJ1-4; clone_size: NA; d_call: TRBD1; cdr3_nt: TGTGCCAGTAGGAACAGGGGGGAGAAGGGTGAAAAACTGTTTTTT; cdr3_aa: CASRNRGEKGEKLFF
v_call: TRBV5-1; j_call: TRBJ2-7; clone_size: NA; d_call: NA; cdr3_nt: TGCGCCAGCAGCCAACTGCCGGCCGGGGGCGGGGGAGAGCAGTACTTC; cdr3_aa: CASSQLPAGGGGEQYF
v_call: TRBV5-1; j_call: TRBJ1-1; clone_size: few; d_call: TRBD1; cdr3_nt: TGCGCCAGCAGCGCGGGACAGCTGAACACTGAAGCTTTCTTT; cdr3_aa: CASSAGQLNTEAFF
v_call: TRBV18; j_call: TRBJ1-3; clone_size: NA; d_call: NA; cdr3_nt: TGTGCCAGCTCACAACAGGGTCCTGGAAACACCATATATTTT; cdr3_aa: CASSQQGPGNTIYF
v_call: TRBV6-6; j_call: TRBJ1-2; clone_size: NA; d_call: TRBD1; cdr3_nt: TGTGCCAGCAGTTACGGACAGGACTCTAACTATGGCTACACCTTC; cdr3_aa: CASSYGQDSNYGYTF
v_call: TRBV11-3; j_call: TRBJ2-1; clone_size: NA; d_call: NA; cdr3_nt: TGTGCCAGCAGGTGGACGGGGGCGGATGAGCAGTTCTTC; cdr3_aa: CASRWTGADEQFF
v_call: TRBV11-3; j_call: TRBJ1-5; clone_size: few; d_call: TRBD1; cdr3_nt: TGTGCCAGCAGCCCCCTGGACAGGGACCAGCCCCAGCATTTT; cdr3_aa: CASSPLDRDQPQHF
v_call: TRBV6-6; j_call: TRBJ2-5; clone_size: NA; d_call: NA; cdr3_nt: TGTGCCAGCAGTTATACGGAGACCCAGTACTTC; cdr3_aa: CASSYTETQYF